This T cell receptor beta chain was found in a study of cytomegalovirus exposure and HLA in healthy donors (dated by TCRdb to about 2017). Some background on the complete study: An earlier analysis of approximately 640 of the donors reported 250 to 300 Gb of sequence data and 100 million to 140 million unique TCR beta sequences from about 180 million T cells. An early release that covered some 640 HLA-typed donors contained about 290 gigabases of sequencing data and 70 million to 100 million unique TCR sequences. Among the roughly 400 genotyped donors, around 81% belonged to the genetic ancestry cluster associated with self-reported Caucasian donors. The study aimed to test whether signatures of past pathogen exposure could be identified by cataloging public T cell receptors. Using immunosequencing, the study profiled T cell repertoires from 500 to 800 subjects and related those repertoires to cytomegalovirus serostatus. In addition to the first cohort of several hundred subjects, a separate validation cohort of some 120 different subjects was used. High-throughput TCR immunosequencing, statistical association of individual TCRs with disease status, and machine learning were combined to predict cytomegalovirus infection status. To study patterns of TCR occurrence, a later analysis re-analyzed previously published TCR beta repertoires from just over 650 donors and added high-resolution HLA genotyping. Rather than using new phenotypic data, the later analysis identified candidate immune exposures from TCR beta sequences and from how often those sequences occurred across donors. In an earlier analysis of roughly 600 of the donors, high-throughput TCR beta sequencing was used to judge whether each TCR beta V gene segment behaved as functional or pseudogenic. Donor age, sex, ethnicity and CMV serostatus were collected together with the repertoire data. In a later genetic analysis, genome-wide SNP genotypes for about 60% of the 666 donors were used, and that subset was treated as a discovery cohort. All discovery cohort repertoires had been generated using a single sequencing platform. HLA typing covered class I and class II loci at four-digit resolution. The number of typed donors differed by locus: about 620-640 for A, B, C, DRB1 and DQB1; some 500 for DQA1; 606 for DPA1; and about 450 for DPB1. A handful of DR-DQ haplotypes were handled as single units for association and clustering because linkage in the cohort was strong. Among about 360 genotyped donors of the cohort, an average of approximately 250,000 unique TCR beta nucleotide sequences were sequenced per donor, roughly 20% of them non-productive. The paper as a whole reports these results and caveats: A group of highly shared sequence variants was considered likely to be a technical artifact of the sequencing pipeline. The study gave a list of roughly 150 TCR beta chains associated with cytomegalovirus. According to a later analysis, most CMV-associated TCR beta chains appeared to be HLA-restricted, and the HLA associations seemed to be driven largely by CMV exposure. The classifier was reported to diagnose cytomegalovirus status with high specificity and sensitivity in both the original and validation cohorts. Compared with the approximately 600-donor mean, donors in an Asian-associated ancestry cluster had fewer N-insertions in productive TCRs, according to a later genetic analysis. Correlated functional status among segregating V segments might reflect linkage disequilibrium, but an unknown experimental factor could not be ruled out. V-gene and J-gene trimming of TCR beta chains was associated with a missense DCLRE1C variant in a later genetic analysis, and the association was replicated in an independent cohort. Strong co-occurrence of HLA alleles, especially DR and DQ, made assigning TCR associations to individual alleles difficult. For the cohort, immune exposure information was limited to CMV serostatus. A further reported finding was that TCR beta sequences accurately predicted the HLA-A and HLA-B alleles for most subjects in the first cohort. A later analysis reported that several top co-occurrence clusters appeared linked to parvovirus B19, influenza, CMV and Epstein-Barr virus. According to the authors, the approach could potentially be generalized to other disease states and immunological phenotypes. This cohort had only TCR beta chains sequenced, and the lack of alpha or paired-chain data limited which features could be detected. In a later analysis, the rate of TCR association differed among HLA loci, with DRB1 alleles having the most associated TCRs and HLA-C alleles having the fewest. Because HLA typing was unavailable for some donors at each locus, only the typed subset was used in association tests. In a later analysis, some 18,000 TCR beta sequences were associated with specific HLA alleles at a false discovery rate of 0.05. In an earlier analysis of some 500 of the donors, most TCR beta V segments were observed in productive rearrangements about 87% or about 30% of the time, broadly matching IMGT annotations. While some public TCRs were present in many individuals, most TCR sequences turned up only very rarely across donors. Presence/absence analyses assumed roughly uniform sequencing depth across donors, an assumption that may not hold. Compared with equally common non-associated chains, HLA-associated TCR beta chains in a later analysis were more clonally expanded and had lower generation probabilities. In vitro tests confirmed that a few of the cytomegalovirus-associated TCR beta chains recognize cytomegalovirus antigens. Because counts were too low, some 17 rarely observed V segments, including chromosome 9 orphons, were left out of the earlier analysis of 500 to 650 of the donors. Some IMGT-functional V segments, including TRBV6-2 and TRBV6-3, could not be told apart with the 87-base-pair reads, so those segments were excluded.

The cohort comprised several hundred healthy bone marrow donors. At the time of sampling, all cohort members were nominally healthy, though unrecorded immune exposures were likely present. The donor tested CMV seronegative, placing the donor among the 352 seronegative members of the cohort. Every donor gave a peripheral blood sample, and the peripheral blood mononuclear cells from that sample were used for TCR beta sequencing. Genomic DNA was extracted from the blood cell samples with the Qiagen DNeasy Blood Extraction Kit. This clone was recorded once. No cognate antigen has been identified for it. No base quality values were provided; no much bigger clone lies one nucleotide off. From the cysteine up to the phenylalanine, the CDR3 has a length of 14 residues. The sequence is cut down to CDR3 DNA, 42 bases in frame from base 1. Trimmed from V: 0 bases; trimmed from J: 7 bases; junction bases lacking a gene match: 4. The CDR1 and CDR2 encoded by the germline V gene are SGHRS and YFSETQ.

The receptor library was made with the immunoSEQ multiplex PCR assay. A mixture of 60 forward primers for TCR Vbeta segments and 13 reverse primers for TCR Jbeta segments was used in the multiplex PCR. Amplification of the CDR3 region of rearranged TCR beta genes was performed with a multiplex PCR assay on genomic DNA. The Illumina HiSeq System was used to sequence the amplified TCR beta libraries as 87-base-pair reads. As for the original processing: Across the roughly 640 repertoires, a later analysis counted tens of millions of unique TCR beta chains, roughly 11 million of which were shared by at least two donors. Raw reads were error-corrected and collapsed into unique sequences with a nearest-neighbor algorithm that merged closely related sequences to remove PCR and sequencing errors. To assign V, D and J gene segments, CDR3 sequences were aligned to IMGT reference sequences. For a sequence to be retained, at least a six-nucleotide match to both a V gene segment and a J gene segment was required. Rearrangements were called productive when the CDR3 lacked stop codons and stayed in frame with V and J; all others were non-productive. Following IMGT convention, CDR3 was defined as the stretch from the second conserved V-encoded cysteine to the conserved J-encoded phenylalanine. The earlier analysis of some 540 of the donors excluded any sequence lacking an unambiguous match to a single V gene segment. In an earlier analysis of approximately 590 of the donors, a V segment was called functional when productive rearrangements were above 56.7%, and segregating when the standard deviation between donors exceeded 5%. To diagnose cytomegalovirus status from the catalog of TCR beta chain sequences, a statistical classification framework was built. A later analysis assigned V and J genes by comparing TCR nucleotide sequences with IMGT/GENE-DB human TR gene sequences. The TCRdist pipeline was used in a later analysis to assign CDR3 sequences and most-parsimonious VDJ recombination scenarios. In a later analysis, every TCR beta chain was defined by the combination of its CDR3 amino acid sequence and its V-gene family, and reads without a unique V-gene family were dropped. In a later analysis, 550 to 650 highly shared, low-generation-probability nucleotide sequences were removed to address suspected cross-contamination and a sequencing artifact. In a later analysis, a clonal expansion index was calculated for each public chain from normalized within-repertoire ranks of inferred template counts. Generation probabilities in a later analysis came from a VDJ recombination model fitted to out-of-frame rearrangements, and those results were checked against IGoR. Hypergeometric tests were used in a later analysis to score TCR-TCR, TCR-HLA and TCR-CMV co-occurrence, with a repertoire-size bias correction applied to the TCR pairs. To estimate false discovery rates, a later analysis permuted the HLA or CMV assignments 20 times. In a later analysis, co-occurring TCRs were grouped using DBSCAN, and TCRdist sequence similarity was added for clustering within HLA-allele-positive subsets. Repertoires with fewer than 30,000 or more than 120,000 public chains were left out of co-occurrence clustering, as were four to six repertoires with anomalous nucleotide sharing. TCRdb retrieved this table from immuneACCESS and kept in-frame rearrangements only. Not all clones are present; in checked studies, unresolved V genes account for under half, and no reason is known for the remainder. V and J calls and clone size are as listed in that table; D and trimming were resolved from the DNA. The sample table lists roughly 290,000 clones, about 90% of them with a count of one. 2% to 3% of the sample is taken by the ten largest.

The sequence was collected from a woman between 18 and 29 years old in good health and CMV-seronegative. The sequenced sample was PBMCs. The chain couples TRBV5-1 to TRBJ1-2, and 9 junction bases match TRBD1. The CDR3 sequence is CASSLGDRVGGYTF. The DNA reads as follows: TGCGCCAGCAGCTTGGGGGACAGGGTTGGTGGCTACACCTTC.